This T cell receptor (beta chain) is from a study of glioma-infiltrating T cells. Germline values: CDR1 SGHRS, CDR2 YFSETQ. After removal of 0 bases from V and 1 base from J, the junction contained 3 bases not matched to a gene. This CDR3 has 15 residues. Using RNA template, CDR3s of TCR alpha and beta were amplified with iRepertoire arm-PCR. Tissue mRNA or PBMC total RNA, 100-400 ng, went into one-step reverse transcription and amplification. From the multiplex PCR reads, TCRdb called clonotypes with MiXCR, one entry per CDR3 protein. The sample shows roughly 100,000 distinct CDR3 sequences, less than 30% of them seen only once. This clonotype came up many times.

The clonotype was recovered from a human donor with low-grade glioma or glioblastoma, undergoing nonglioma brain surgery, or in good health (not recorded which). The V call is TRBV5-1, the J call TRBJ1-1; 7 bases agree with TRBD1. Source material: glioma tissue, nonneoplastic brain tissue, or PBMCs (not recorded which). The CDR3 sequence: CASSLETGSNTEAFF. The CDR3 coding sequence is TGCGCCAGCAGCTTGGAGACAGGGTCGAACACTGAAGCTTTCTTT. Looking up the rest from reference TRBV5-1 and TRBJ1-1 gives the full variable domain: KAGVTQTPRYLIKTRGQQVTLSCSPISGHRSVSWYQQTPGQGLQFLFEYFSETQRNKGNFPGRFSGRQFSNSRSEMNVSTLELGDSALYLCASSLETGSNTEAFFGQGTRLTVV.